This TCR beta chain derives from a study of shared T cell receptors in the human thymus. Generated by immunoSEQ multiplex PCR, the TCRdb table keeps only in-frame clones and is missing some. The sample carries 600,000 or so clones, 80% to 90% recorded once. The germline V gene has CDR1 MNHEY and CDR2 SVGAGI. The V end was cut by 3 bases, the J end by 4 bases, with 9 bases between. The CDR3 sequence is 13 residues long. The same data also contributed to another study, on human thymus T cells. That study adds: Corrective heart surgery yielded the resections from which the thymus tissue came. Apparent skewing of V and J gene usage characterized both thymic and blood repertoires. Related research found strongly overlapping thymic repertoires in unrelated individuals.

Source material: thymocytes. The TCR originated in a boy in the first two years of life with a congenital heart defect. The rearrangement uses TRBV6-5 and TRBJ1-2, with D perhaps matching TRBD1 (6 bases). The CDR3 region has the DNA TGTGCCAGCAGTTATTCGGACAGCTATGGCTACACCTTC. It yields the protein CASSYSDSYGYTF.